Described below is a single T cell receptor beta chain sequence and its context. Its antigen is not known. Assay: immunoSEQ multiplex PCR; the TCRdb copy retains only in-frame clones and omits some. The sample lists some 31,000 clones; 88% were seen once. This record belongs to a study of T cells in localized non-small cell lung cancer. Notes on the study in general: Sequencing was restricted to one tumor region; therefore, heterogeneity remains possible.

The V gene's germline CDR1 is LNHDA and CDR2 SQIVND (reference sequence). V lost 0 bases and J 0 bases, leaving 6 bases between the germline ends. This CDR3 comprises 15 residues. The chain couples TRBV19 to TRBJ1-5; possibly TRBD1 for D (6 bases). The material was peripheral blood, obtained before any cancer treatment. The source of this sequence is a woman aged 35 to 70 with stage I lung adenocarcinoma. The CDR3 bases are TGTGCCAGTAGTATAGACAGGGGTAGCAATCAGCCCCAGCATTTT. This encodes CASSIDRGSNQPQHF.